This TCR beta chain was sequenced in a study of blood T cells in healthy people across ages (dated by TCRdb to about 2015). Some background on the complete study: In model experiments, template switching captured roughly one uniquely barcoded TCR beta cDNA molecule for every two T cells. Using the same blood draw, the study looked at two additional independent replicas of 1 million unique cDNA reads for two donors, one aged 18 to 30 and the other aged 80 or older. The donors were split into four age groups: young (average around 15 years), middle-aged (roughly 39), aged (about 56) and long-lived (approximately 80). To avoid experimental bias, donors of different ages were spread randomly across the sequencing lanes. To track age-related changes in TCR beta repertoire diversity, the study relied on deep sequencing normalized with unique cDNA molecular identifiers. Overall results and qualifications from the work: Compared with the aged group, the long-lived group had more naive CD4+ T cells, fewer expanded clones and increased TCR diversity, suggesting age selection. Conclusive comparison of naive and antigen-experienced compartments was prevented by the profiling of bulk unsorted PBMCs. A strong correlation was found between observed TCR beta diversity and the percentage of naive T cells measured by flow cytometry. As age increased, observed TCR beta diversity per million T cells dropped in a roughly linear way, and a significant reduction was already evident by age about 40. Because donor CMV infection status was unknown, age-related changes in expanded clonotypes were potentially confounded. Estimates of total diversity based on one million sequenced T cells were considered lower bounds and underestimates.

The donors were around 39 Caucasian individuals from Russia, aged roughly 6 to 100 years, who were systemically healthy. Ten milliliters of peripheral blood were drawn from each donor into EDTA-treated Vacutainer tubes. Ficoll-Paque density-gradient centrifugation was used to isolate PBMCs, with at least 6.5 million per sample. Total RNA was extracted from PBMCs with Trizol reagent, with at least 5 micrograms obtained per sample. For every donor, an aliquot of PBMCs went through flow cytometry to measure the percentages of naive CD45RAhigh/CD27high T cells. With respect to this clonotype: Its antigen is unknown. No clone much larger than this one lies a single base away; base qualities are absent.

The library was made by 5' RACE. The sample was run on an Illumina HiSeq 2500. The second PCR ran for roughly 7 to 12 cycles and used a J-beta primer mix along with a sample-barcoded 5' primer. A unique molecular identifier was introduced onto each TCR beta cDNA molecule by a template-switch 5' adaptor carrying 12 random nucleotides. Each sample yielded at least 3 million CDR3-containing paired-end reads. All of the RNA was converted into first-strand cDNA using the Mint cDNA synthesis kit, with a TRBC-specific oligonucleotide serving as the primer. All cDNA was treated with uracil-DNA glycosylase and then went through a first 18-cycle PCR with the universal primers M1SS and BC2_uni_R. In the paper's pipeline: For normalization, 1 million high-quality reads, each with a distinct molecular identifier, were randomly selected from each sample. Instead of being binned into consensus sequences, reads that shared molecular identifiers were thrown out. MiTCR, run with a Q25 quality threshold and the strictest error-elimination algorithm, handled CDR3 identification, clonotype clustering and error correction. A nonparametric unseen species model with Euler transformation was used to estimate lower-bound total TCR beta diversity. Using fastp trimming at Q25 and MiXCR clonotype assembly, TCRdb reanalyzed the public sequencing data and kept in-frame beta chains. Each CDR3 protein gets just one entry, which takes the most common genes and DNA from the rows behind it. TCRdb, not the authors, supplied the V and J calls. This sample is represented by about a million distinct CDR3 sequences; roughly 51% of them were singletons. The ten largest account for 20% to 25% of the sample.

This receptor was obtained from a woman aged 60-70 years in good health. The sample was blood.

The nucleotides are TGTGCCAGCAGCTTAGTGAGGACGAACACTGAAGCTTTCTTT. The resulting protein is CASSLVRTNTEAFF. This receptor chain uses TRBV7-2 and TRBJ1-1, with no reliable assignment of the D segment. At the junction V is shortened by 1 base and J by 1 base, with 7 bases in between. The germline V gene sets CDR1 to SGHTA and CDR2 to FQGNSA. Counted from cysteine to phenylalanine, this CDR3 has 14 amino acids. The kept DNA is CDR3 alone, 42 bases in frame from the first base. The CDR3 plus the reference TRBV7-2 and TRBJ1-1 genes for the other parts give the full variable domain: GAGVSQSPSNKVTEKGKDVELRCDPISGHTALYWYRQSLGQGLEFLIYFQGNSAPDKSGLPSDRFSAERTGGSVSTLTIQRTQQEDSAVYLCASSLVRTNTEAFFGQGTRLTVV.